This T cell receptor beta chain was identified in a study of blood T cell repertoires in COVID-19. The CDR3 loop spans 17 amino acids. Germline V gene sequence: CDR1 SEHNR, CDR2 FQNEAQ (reference sequence). The V gene end was trimmed by 4 bases and the J gene end by 3 bases; junction bases not matched to a gene: 13. Generated by immunoSEQ multiplex PCR, the TCRdb table keeps only in-frame clones and is missing some. The sample has approximately 100,000 clones, 81% seen once. The TCR comes from a man aged 55 to 70 with acute or convalescent COVID-19. Material: peripheral blood. The J gene is TRBJ2-7, the V gene TRBV7-9; 9 bases match TRBD2. The CDR3 DNA reads TGTGCCAGCAGCTCCCGCTTAGCGGGAGATCCCCTCTACGAGCAGTACTTC. Amino acids: CASSSRLAGDPLYEQYF.